This T cell receptor beta chain came from a study of T-cell memory formation after mild COVID-19. As for the study in general: The two donors had largely donor-specific TCR clusters. General observations from the study: Among CD4+ contracting clones, most were CM and EM, and CD8+ ones EMRA.

Via MiXCR, TCRdb re-called the 5' RACE reads, giving one row per CDR3 protein. Of roughly 450,000 distinct CDR3 sequences listed, 15% to 20% are singletons. This clonotype was picked up a small number of times. The antigen is undetermined. From germline, CDR1 is SGHKS and CDR2 YYEKEE (reference sequence). Between the trimmed V and J ends, which lost 0 bases and 3 bases, there was a span of 12 bases. This CDR3 is 15 amino acids long. This receptor was identified in an adult woman who had mild COVID-19 (a few samples of this study predate the infection). Cell type and time point are not known. The sample consisted of PBMCs or a T cell subset sorted from them (not recorded which). The rearrangement uses TRBV5-5 and TRBJ1-2, with a possible D match to TRBD1 (6 bases). CDR3 in amino acids: CASSLAQGLDYGYTF. CDR3 sequence (DNA): TGTGCCAGCAGCTTGGCACAGGGACTGGACTATGGCTACACCTTC.